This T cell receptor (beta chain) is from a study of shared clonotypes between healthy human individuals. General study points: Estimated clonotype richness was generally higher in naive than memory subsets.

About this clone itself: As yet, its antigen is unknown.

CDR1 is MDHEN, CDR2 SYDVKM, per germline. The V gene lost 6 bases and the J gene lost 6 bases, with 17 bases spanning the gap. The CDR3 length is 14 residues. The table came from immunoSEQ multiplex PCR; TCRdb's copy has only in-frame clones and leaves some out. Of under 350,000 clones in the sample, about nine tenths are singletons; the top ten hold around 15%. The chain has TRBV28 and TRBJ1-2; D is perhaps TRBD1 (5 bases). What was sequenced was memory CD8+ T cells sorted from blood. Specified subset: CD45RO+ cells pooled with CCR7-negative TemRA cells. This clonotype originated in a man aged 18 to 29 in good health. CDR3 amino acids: CASRRIIGVDGYTF. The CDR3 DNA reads TGTGCCAGCAGACGAATAATAGGGGTCGATGGCTACACCTTC.